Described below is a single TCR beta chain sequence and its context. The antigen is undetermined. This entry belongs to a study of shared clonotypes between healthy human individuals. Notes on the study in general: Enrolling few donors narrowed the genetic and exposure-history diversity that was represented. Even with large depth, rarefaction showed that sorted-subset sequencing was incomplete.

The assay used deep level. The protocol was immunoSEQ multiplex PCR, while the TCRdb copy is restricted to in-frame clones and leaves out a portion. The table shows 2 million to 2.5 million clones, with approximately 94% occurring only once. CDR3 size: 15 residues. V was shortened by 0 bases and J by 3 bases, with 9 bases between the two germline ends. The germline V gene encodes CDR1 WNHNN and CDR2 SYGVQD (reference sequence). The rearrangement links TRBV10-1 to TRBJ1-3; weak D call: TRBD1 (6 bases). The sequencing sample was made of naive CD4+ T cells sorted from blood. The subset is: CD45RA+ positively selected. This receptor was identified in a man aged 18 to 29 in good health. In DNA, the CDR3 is TGCGCCAGCAGTGAGTCACAGGGAAATGGAAACACCATATATTTT. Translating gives CASSESQGNGNTIYF.